The rows below give T cell receptor beta chains drawn from one sample of a study of breast tumors, draining lymph nodes, adjacent tissues. TCRdb redid the calling of the multiplex PCR reads with MiXCR, one entry per CDR3 protein. The data contain around 130,000 distinct CDR3 sequences, about 20% of them singletons. Sequenced material: axillary lymph node tissue. These receptors all come from a female donor with breast cancer. Some clones in this sample may be carry-over from other donors' samples. CDR3s include the opening cysteine and the closing phenylalanine or tryptophan. Fields, in order: V gene, D gene, clone size, J gene, CDR3 protein, CDR3 DNA. The D gene is left open where the match is weak. Clone size, where shown, is once, few, many, or a class for clones that have expanded.

TRBV9,NA,many,TRBJ2-3,CASSVGPTDTQYF,TGTGCCAGCAGCGTAGGGCCGACAGATACGCAGTATTTT
TRBV19,NA,many,TRBJ2-2,CASSPSRSYTGELFF,TGTGCCAGTAGTCCCAGCAGGTCTTACACCGGGGAGCTGTTTTTT
TRBV19,TRBD1,many,TRBJ1-5,CASSRPRDSGGFNQPQHF,TGTGCCAGTAGCAGACCCCGGGACAGTGGGGGGTTCAATCAGCCCCAGCATTTT
TRBV27,NA,few,TRBJ2-2,CASSSFQGWTGELFF,TGTGCCAGCAGTTCCTTCCAGGGGTGGACCGGGGAGCTGTTTTTT
TRBV5-6,NA,many,TRBJ1-4,CASSLDGGYSIEKLFF,TGTGCCAGCAGCTTGGATGGAGGGTATTCAATTGAAAAACTGTTTTTT
TRBV6-2/TRBV6-3,TRBD1,NA,TRBJ2-2,CASSDRVPGELFF,TGTGCCAGCAGTGACAGGGTCCCCGGGGAGCTGTTTTTT
TRBV19,TRBD1,many,TRBJ1-5,CASSIKTGGLGNQPQHF,TGTGCCAGTAGTATAAAGACAGGGGGCTTGGGCAATCAGCCCCAGCATTTT
TRBV2,TRBD1,many,TRBJ1-5,CASRRDSNNQPQHF,TGTGCCAGCCGGAGGGACAGTAACAATCAGCCCCAGCATTTT
TRBV24-1,TRBD2,many,TRBJ2-1,CATRGGLGLYNEQFF,TGTGCCACCAGGGGAGGACTAGGTCTCTACAATGAGCAGTTCTTC
TRBV6-1,NA,few,TRBJ2-6,CASTYRVAGANVLTF,TGTGCCAGCACTTACAGGGTGGCTGGGGCCAACGTCCTGACTTTC
TRBV11-3,NA,many,TRBJ2-3,CASSLAASTDTQYF,TGTGCCAGCAGCTTAGCCGCTAGCACAGATACGCAGTATTTT
TRBV7-2,NA,many,TRBJ1-2,CASSFRIGNYGYTF,TGTGCCAGCAGCTTTCGCATAGGAAACTATGGCTACACCTTC
TRBV6-5,NA,many,TRBJ1-6,CASRLQYRRGTTNNSPLHF,TGTGCCAGCAGACTACAATACAGGAGGGGGACAACAAATAATTCACCCCTCCACTTT
TRBV7-8,TRBD2,NA,TRBJ2-3,CAGSGEDTQYF,TGTGCCGGCAGCGGGGAAGATACGCAGTATTTT
TRBV4-2,NA,many,TRBJ1-6,CASSQEPPRAGGGSPLHF,TGTGCCAGCAGCCAGGAACCCCCACGGGCGGGAGGGGGTTCACCCCTCCACTTT
TRBV6-2/TRBV6-3,NA,many,TRBJ2-7,CASRQGGNYEQYF,TGTGCCAGCCGACAGGGCGGGAACTACGAGCAGTACTTC
TRBV6-4,NA,NA,TRBJ2-3,CASSATGYSTDTQYF,TGTGCCAGCAGTGCGACTGGATATAGCACAGATACGCAGTATTTT